One sample yielded the 24 T cell receptor beta chains listed below, sequenced in a study of T cell responses to AZD1222 COVID-19 vaccine. The table came from immunoSEQ multiplex PCR; TCRdb's copy has only in-frame clones and leaves some out. The repertoire includes over 150,000 clones, 85% to 95% of them detected once, and 1.5% to 2% sits in the top ten. The source material was peripheral blood, sampled 28 days after the second AZD1222 dose. These receptor sequences come from an adult who received the AZD1222 COVID-19 vaccine.

This chain joins TRBV19 and TRBJ1-1, with D possibly being TRBD1 (5 bases). The germline V gene encodes CDR1 LNHDA and CDR2 SQIVND (reference sequence). This CDR3 is built from 14 residues. The V gene lost 0 bases and the J gene lost 1 base, with 6 bases spanning the gap. The CDR3 loop reads CASSIDRENTEAFF. The CDR3 bases are TGTGCCAGTAGTATAGACAGGGAGAACACTGAAGCTTTCTTT.

This clone was detected only a few times. The chain joins TRBV5-4 to TRBJ1-2; possible D gene TRBD1, 5 bases. Germline assignment: CDR1 SGHNT and CDR2 YYREEE (reference sequence). The CDR3 is made up of 15 amino acids. The V and J ends lost 3 bases and 3 bases respectively, with 15 bases between them. Written as DNA, the CDR3 is TGTGCCAGCAGCTCCCGGCGGGGCTCCTACTATGGCTACACCTTC. This gives the protein CASSSRRGSYYGYTF.

This chain connects TRBV6-2 or TRBV6-3 to TRBJ1-1; a weak D match, TRBD1 (6 bases). The CDR3 totals 14 residues. The V gene's germline CDR1 is MNHEY and CDR2 SVGEGT. Trimming shortened V by 2 bases and J by 3 bases, and 10 bases separated the two germline ends. CDR3 in amino acids: CASSYPGTYTEAFF. The CDR3 DNA sequence: TGTGCCAGCAGTTACCCTGGGACATACACTGAAGCTTTCTTT.

This rearrangement joins TRBV29-1 to TRBJ1-1; TRBD1 aligns across 10 bases. Losses at the gene ends were 6 bases for V and 10 bases for J; bases not matched to a gene: 5. Germline values: CDR1 SQVTM, CDR2 ANQGSEA. The CDR3 length is 11 residues. This chain's CDR3 is CSVQDRGRAFF. DNA of the CDR3: TGCAGCGTCCAAGACAGGGGGCGAGCTTTCTTT.

The V and J genes are TRBV12-3 or TRBV12-4 and TRBJ1-2, with a possible D match to TRBD1 (6 bases). The length of the CDR3 is 13 residues. V dropped 5 bases and J dropped 4 bases, with 11 bases sitting between them. Here the CDR3 DNA reads TGTGCCAGCAGTCGAACAGGGTTCTATGGCTACACCTTC. This codes for CASSRTGFYGYTF.

The chain couples TRBV28 to TRBJ2-2, with 8 bases lining up with TRBD1. The V and J ends lost 6 bases and 5 bases, in that order; junction bases with no gene match: 8. CDR3 length: 15 amino acids. CDR1 MDHEN and CDR2 SYDVKM come from the germline V gene. The CDR3 DNA sequence: TGTGCCAGCAGCCCCCCGGGACAGGCGACCGGGGAGCTGTTTTTT. This encodes CASSPPGQATGELFF.

As concerns this clone: Other DNA variants within this sample encode the same CDR3. The chain is built from TRBV12-3 or TRBV12-4 and TRBJ2-1; D is ambiguous. Trimming left V 1 base short and J 7 bases short, with 2 bases between. The CDR3 totals 11 residues. DNA for the CDR3: TGTGCCAGCAGTTTAGTGAATGAGCAGTTCTTC. It is translated as CASSLVNEQFF.

The chain recombines TRBV5-6 with TRBJ2-7; D gene uncertain. The germline V gene has CDR1 SGHDT and CDR2 YYEEEE. The CDR3 totals 15 residues. V was clipped by 2 bases and J by 2 bases, with 14 bases between them. The CDR3 loop reads CASSFRWSNTYEQYF. DNA for the CDR3: TGTGCCAGCAGCTTCCGATGGAGTAACACCTACGAGCAGTACTTC.

The V gene is TRBV5-1, the J gene TRBJ2-3; D remains unclear. The V and J ends lost 5 bases and 3 bases respectively, with 10 bases between them. CDR1 is SGHRS and CDR2 is YFSETQ in the germline V gene. The CDR3 sequence is 13 residues long. CDR3 amino acids: CASRDLVTDTQYF. DNA for the CDR3: TGCGCCAGCAGGGACCTAGTTACAGATACGCAGTATTTT. Complete variable domain (other parts from reference TRBV5-1 and TRBJ2-3): KAGVTQTPRYLIKTRGQQVTLSCSPISGHRSVSWYQQTPGQGLQFLFEYFSETQRNKGNFPGRFSGRQFSNSRSEMNVSTLELGDSALYLCASRDLVTDTQYFGPGTRLTVL.

A word on this clone: The sample carries other DNA sequences with the same CDR3. The chain joins TRBV4-3 to TRBJ2-1; D gene unclear. Deletions cut 1 base from V and 8 bases from J, with 9 bases between. The CDR3 is 13 residues long. Germline assignment: CDR1 LGHNA and CDR2 YSLEER. The CDR3 DNA is TGCGCCAGCAGCCAAGGTGGTTCCGATGAGCAGTTCTTC. Translation: CASSQGGSDEQFF.

The chain recombines TRBV7-3 with TRBJ1-1; maybe TRBD1 (5 bases). Germline V gene lookup returns CDR1 SGHTA and CDR2 FQGTGA. The CDR3 contains 13 residues. V lost 6 bases and J lost 0, with 8 bases in between. The CDR3 is CASRSGLNTEAFF. In DNA form, the CDR3 reads TGTGCCAGCAGATCAGGGTTGAACACTGAAGCTTTCTTT.

This chain uses TRBV28 with TRBJ1-2; 10 bases align to TRBD1. Germline V CDR1 and CDR2: MDHEN, SYDVKM. This CDR3 comprises 15 residues. J lost 7 bases, V lost 2 bases, and 7 bases had no gene match. The CDR3 loop is CASSLASTGGLGYTF. For the CDR3, the DNA is TGTGCCAGCAGTTTAGCATCGACAGGGGGCCTTGGCTACACCTTC.

This chain links TRBV5-1 with TRBJ1-2, with D perhaps TRBD1 (6 bases). This CDR3 is built from 15 residues. CDR1 and CDR2 (germline): SGHRS, YFSETQ. Trimming pared 4 bases from V and 0 bases from J, leaving 13 bases between. CDR3 nucleotide sequence: TGCGCCAGCAGCGCCGGACAGAACCCTAACTATGGCTACACCTTC. As protein: CASSAGQNPNYGYTF.

The chain joins TRBV28 to TRBJ1-2; 7 bases are a match to TRBD1. The CDR3 contains 14 residues. Germline CDR1 is MDHEN and CDR2 is SYDVKM. V lost 6 bases and J lost 5; bases outside the gene matches: 9. The CDR3 DNA is TGTGCCAGCAGAGATCGAGGGGGCGCGTATGGCTACACCTTC. Translating it yields CASRDRGGAYGYTF.

This rearrangement joins TRBV5-6 to TRBJ2-1; possibly TRBD2 for D (5 bases). CDR1 is SGHDT, CDR2 YYEEEE, per germline. V lost 4 bases and J lost 7, with 21 bases in between. This CDR3 comprises 16 residues. The CDR3 loop is CASSRPFQRGRNEQFF. The CDR3 coding sequence is TGTGCCAGCAGCAGACCCTTCCAGCGAGGGAGAAATGAGCAGTTCTTC.

V gene TRBV6-2 or TRBV6-3 combines with J gene TRBJ1-1, with D possibly being TRBD1 (6 bases). Trimming left V 2 bases short and J 0 bases short, with 13 bases between. The CDR3 covers 16 residues. Germline lookup yields CDR1 MNHEY and CDR2 SVGEGT. The DNA for the CDR3 is TGTGCCAGCAGTTACGGGTTCAGGGGCTTGAACACTGAAGCTTTCTTT. This gives the protein CASSYGFRGLNTEAFF.

V gene TRBV7-2 combines with J gene TRBJ2-3; no clear D gene. Germline V gene lookup returns CDR1 SGHTA and CDR2 FQGNSA. V lost 3 bases and J 0 bases, leaving 7 bases between the germline ends. This CDR3 is 14 amino acids long. The CDR3 protein is CASSFSYSTDTQYF. CDR3 nucleotides: TGTGCCAGCAGCTTTAGCTATAGCACAGATACGCAGTATTTT.

This clone has a single count. The chain has TRBV11-2 and TRBJ2-7, with D possibly being TRBD1 (5 bases). The CDR3 spans 14 residues. V lost 3 bases to trimming and J lost 5 bases, with 14 bases between them. Germline V gene lookup returns CDR1 SGHAT and CDR2 FQNNGV. For the CDR3, the DNA is TGTGCCAGCAGCTTTCGACAGTGGGAACACGAGCAGTACTTC. This encodes CASSFRQWEHEQYF.

The rearrangement uses TRBV20-1 and TRBJ2-1, with 10 bases aligning to TRBD2. J gave up 4 bases and V 3 bases, and 12 bases lay outside the gene matches. The CDR3 loop spans 17 amino acids. CDR1 is DFQATT and CDR2 is SNEGSKA in the germline V gene (reference sequence). DNA of the CDR3: TGCAGTGCTAGTTTTGCTAGCGGGGGAGCTATTTACAATGAGCAGTTCTTC. It yields the protein CSASFASGGAIYNEQFF.

The chain employs TRBV11-1 and TRBJ2-7; D gene unclear. This CDR3 spans 15 amino acids. CDR1 and CDR2 (germline): SGHAT, FQDESV (reference sequence). Trimming pared 1 base from V and 3 bases from J, leaving 13 bases between. CDR3 nucleotides: TGTGCCAGCAGCTTAGGATTGGGAAAGGTCTACGAGCAGTACTTC. This translates into CASSLGLGKVYEQYF.

The chain couples TRBV6-1 to TRBJ2-1; D remains ambiguous. Per germline, CDR1 MNHNS and CDR2 SASEGT. There are 16 residues in the CDR3. Deletions cut 0 bases from V and 8 bases from J, with 17 bases between. CDR3 region: CASSEASPNSGYEQFF. The CDR3 nucleotides read TGTGCCAGCAGTGAAGCGAGCCCAAACTCGGGCTATGAGCAGTTCTTC.

This chain uses TRBV7-2 with TRBJ1-2; D ambiguous. Germline V lookup: CDR1 SGHTA, CDR2 FQGNSA. The CDR3 runs to 15 residues. V was trimmed by 2 bases and J by 5 bases, leaving 15 bases between them. In DNA, the CDR3 is TGTGCCAGCAGCTTAAATCCGGACGGATCGTATGGCTACACCTTC. This encodes CASSLNPDGSYGYTF.

Here the CDR3 reads CARSQDQPQHF. In DNA, the CDR3 is TGTGCCAGATCCCAGGATCAGCCCCAGCATTTT. V usage is TRBV19 and J usage is TRBJ1-5; the D is unclear. V lost 9 bases, J lost 5 bases, and 8 bases lay in between. The CDR3 runs to 11 residues. Germline CDR1 LNHDA, CDR2 SQIVND (reference sequence).

V usage is TRBV30 and J usage is TRBJ2-3, with a possible D match to TRBD2 (6 bases). This CDR3 has 15 residues. Germline CDR1 and CDR2: GTSNPN and SVGIG (reference sequence). V shed 0 bases and J shed 1 base, with 11 bases lying between them. This chain's CDR3 is CAWSVRAGRTDTQYF. The CDR3 bases are TGTGCCTGGAGTGTACGAGCGGGCCGCACAGATACGCAGTATTTT.